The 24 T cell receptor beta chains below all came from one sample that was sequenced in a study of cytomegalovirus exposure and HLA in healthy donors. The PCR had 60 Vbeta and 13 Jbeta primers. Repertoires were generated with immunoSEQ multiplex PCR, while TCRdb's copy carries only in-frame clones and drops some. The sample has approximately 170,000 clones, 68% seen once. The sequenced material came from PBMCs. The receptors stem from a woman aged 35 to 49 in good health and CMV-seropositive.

CDR3 sequence: CASSTHRVSGANVLTF. In DNA form, the CDR3 reads TGTGCCAGTAGTACGCACAGGGTCTCCGGGGCCAACGTCCTGACTTTC. The chain uses TRBV19 and TRBJ2-6, with D maybe TRBD1 (6 bases). Trimming stripped 4 bases from V and 4 bases from J, with 14 bases between. The CDR3 sequence is 16 residues long. Germline CDR1 is LNHDA and CDR2 is SQIVND (reference sequence).

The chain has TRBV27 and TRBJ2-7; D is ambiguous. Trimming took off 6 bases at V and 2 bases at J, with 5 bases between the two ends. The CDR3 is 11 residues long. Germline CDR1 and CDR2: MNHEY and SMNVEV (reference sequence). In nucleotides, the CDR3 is TGTGCCAGCAGCGACACCTACGAGCAGTACTTC. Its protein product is CASSDTYEQYF.

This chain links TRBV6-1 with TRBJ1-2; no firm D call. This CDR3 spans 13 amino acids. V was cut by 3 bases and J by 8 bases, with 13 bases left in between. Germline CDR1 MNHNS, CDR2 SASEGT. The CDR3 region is CASSDGGLDGYTF. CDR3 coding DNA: TGTGCCAGCAGTGACGGAGGCTTAGACGGCTACACCTTC.

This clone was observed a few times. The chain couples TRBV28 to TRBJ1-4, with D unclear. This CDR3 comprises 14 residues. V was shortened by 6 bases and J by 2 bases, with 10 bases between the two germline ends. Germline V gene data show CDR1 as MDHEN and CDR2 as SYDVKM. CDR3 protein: CASRKEVTNEKLFF. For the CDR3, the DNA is TGTGCCAGCAGGAAAGAGGTTACTAATGAAAAACTGTTTTTT.

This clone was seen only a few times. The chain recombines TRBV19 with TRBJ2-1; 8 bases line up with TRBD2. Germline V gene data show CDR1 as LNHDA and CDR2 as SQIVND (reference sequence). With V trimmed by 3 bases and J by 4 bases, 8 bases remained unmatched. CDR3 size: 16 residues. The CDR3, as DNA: TGTGCCAGTAGTATCGGGAGCGGGGGACTTTACAATGAGCAGTTCTTC. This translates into CASSIGSGGLYNEQFF. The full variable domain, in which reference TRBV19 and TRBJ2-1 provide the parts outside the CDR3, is DGGITQSPKYLFRKEGQNVTLSCEQNLNHDAMYWYRQDPGQGLRLIYYSQIVNDFQKGDIAEGYSVSREKKESFPLTVTSAQKNPTAFYLCASSIGSGGLYNEQFFGPGTRLTVL.

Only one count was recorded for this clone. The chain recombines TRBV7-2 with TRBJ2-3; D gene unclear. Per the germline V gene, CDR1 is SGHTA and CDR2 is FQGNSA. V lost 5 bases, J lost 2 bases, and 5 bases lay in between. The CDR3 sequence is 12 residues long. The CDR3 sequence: CASSRSTDTQYF. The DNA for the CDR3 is TGTGCCAGCAGCCGTTCCACAGATACGCAGTATTTT.

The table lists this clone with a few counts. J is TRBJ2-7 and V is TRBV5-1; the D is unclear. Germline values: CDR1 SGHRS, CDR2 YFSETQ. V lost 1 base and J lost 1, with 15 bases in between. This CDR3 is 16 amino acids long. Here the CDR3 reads CASSLIGATLSYEQYF. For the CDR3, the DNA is TGCGCCAGCAGCTTGATTGGAGCCACACTATCCTACGAGCAGTACTTC.

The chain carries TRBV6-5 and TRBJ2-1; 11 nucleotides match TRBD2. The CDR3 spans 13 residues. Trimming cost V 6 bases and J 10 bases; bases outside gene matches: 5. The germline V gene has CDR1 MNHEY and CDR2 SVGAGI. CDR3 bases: TGTGCCAGCAGACTAAGACTAGCGGGAGAGCAGTTCTTC. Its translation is CASRLRLAGEQFF.

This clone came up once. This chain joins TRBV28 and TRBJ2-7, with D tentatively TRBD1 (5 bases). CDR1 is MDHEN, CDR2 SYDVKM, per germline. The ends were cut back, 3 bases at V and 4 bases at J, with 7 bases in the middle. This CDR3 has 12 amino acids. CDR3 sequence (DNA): TGTGCCAGCAGTTTCCCAGGGTACGAGCAGTACTTC. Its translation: CASSFPGYEQYF.

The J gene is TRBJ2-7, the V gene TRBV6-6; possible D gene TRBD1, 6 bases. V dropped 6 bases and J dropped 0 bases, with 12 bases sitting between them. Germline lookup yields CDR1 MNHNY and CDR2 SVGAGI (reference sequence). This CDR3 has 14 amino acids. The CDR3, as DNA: TGTGCCAGCAGACCCGGACAGAACTCCTACGAGCAGTACTTC. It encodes CASRPGQNSYEQYF.

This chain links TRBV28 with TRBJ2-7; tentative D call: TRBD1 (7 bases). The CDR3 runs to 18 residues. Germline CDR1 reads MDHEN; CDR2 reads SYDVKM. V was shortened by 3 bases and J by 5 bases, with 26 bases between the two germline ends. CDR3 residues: CASSLSTSGQVRGDEQYF. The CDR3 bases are TGTGCCAGCAGTTTGTCGACCTCAGGACAGGTGAGGGGGGACGAGCAGTACTTC.

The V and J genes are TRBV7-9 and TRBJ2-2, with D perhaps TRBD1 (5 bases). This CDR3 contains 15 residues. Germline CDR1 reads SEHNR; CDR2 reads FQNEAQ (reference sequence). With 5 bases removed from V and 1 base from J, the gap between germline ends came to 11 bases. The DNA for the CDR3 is TGTGCCAGCAGCCGTACACAGGTGAACACCGGGGAGCTGTTTTTT. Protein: CASSRTQVNTGELFF.

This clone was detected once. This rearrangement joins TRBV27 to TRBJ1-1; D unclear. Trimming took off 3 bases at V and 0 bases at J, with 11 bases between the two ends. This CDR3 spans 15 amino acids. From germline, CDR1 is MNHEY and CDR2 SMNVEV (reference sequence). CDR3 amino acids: CASSFIATLNTEAFF. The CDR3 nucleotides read TGTGCCAGCAGTTTCATCGCCACATTGAACACTGAAGCTTTCTTT.

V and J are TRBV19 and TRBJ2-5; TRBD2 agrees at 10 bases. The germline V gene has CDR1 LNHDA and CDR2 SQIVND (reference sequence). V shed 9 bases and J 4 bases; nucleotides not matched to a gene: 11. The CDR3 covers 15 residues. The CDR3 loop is CASTTSGNLGETQYF. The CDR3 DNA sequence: TGTGCCAGCACCACTAGCGGGAATTTGGGAGAGACCCAGTACTTC.

The CDR3 reads CASSLGRSHDEQFF. The CDR3 DNA follows: TGTGCCAGCAGCCTGGGGAGGTCACACGATGAGCAGTTCTTC. The rearrangement joins TRBV21-1 to TRBJ2-1; the DNA was not compared with TRBD2, the D call given in the table. TRBV21-1 is termed a pseudogene. The CDR3 consists of 14 residues.

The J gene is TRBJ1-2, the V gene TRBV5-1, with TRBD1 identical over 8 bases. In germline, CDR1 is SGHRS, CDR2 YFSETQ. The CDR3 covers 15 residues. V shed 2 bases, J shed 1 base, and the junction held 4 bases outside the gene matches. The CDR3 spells CASSFGQGDNYGYTF. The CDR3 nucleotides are TGCGCCAGCAGCTTCGGACAGGGAGATAACTATGGCTACACCTTC.

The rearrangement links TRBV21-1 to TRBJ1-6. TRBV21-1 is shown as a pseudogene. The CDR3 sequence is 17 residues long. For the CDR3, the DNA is TGTGCCAGCCACATGGGCGAGGGAATTTGTCGGGCTTCACCCCTCCACTTT. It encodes CASHMGEGICRASPLHF.

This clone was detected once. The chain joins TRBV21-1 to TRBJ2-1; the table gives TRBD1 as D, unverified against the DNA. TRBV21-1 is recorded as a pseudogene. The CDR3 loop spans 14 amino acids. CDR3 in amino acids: CASSDRDRGREQFF. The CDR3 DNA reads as TGTGCCAGCAGCGACCGGGACAGGGGGAGGGAGCAGTTCTTC.

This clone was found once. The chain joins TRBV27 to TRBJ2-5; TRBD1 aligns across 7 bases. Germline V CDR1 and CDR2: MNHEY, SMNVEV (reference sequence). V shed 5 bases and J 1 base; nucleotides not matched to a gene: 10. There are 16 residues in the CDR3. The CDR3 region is CASSPRGRRLQETQYF. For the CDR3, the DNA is TGTGCCAGCAGTCCGAGGGGGCGTCGGCTCCAAGAGACCCAGTACTTC.

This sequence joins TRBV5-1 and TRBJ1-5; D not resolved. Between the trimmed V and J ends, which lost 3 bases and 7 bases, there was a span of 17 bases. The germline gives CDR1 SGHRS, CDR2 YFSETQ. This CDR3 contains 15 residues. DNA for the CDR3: TGCGCCAGCAGCTCGATCCCAGGTACACGGCAGCCCCAGCATTTT. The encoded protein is CASSSIPGTRQPQHF.

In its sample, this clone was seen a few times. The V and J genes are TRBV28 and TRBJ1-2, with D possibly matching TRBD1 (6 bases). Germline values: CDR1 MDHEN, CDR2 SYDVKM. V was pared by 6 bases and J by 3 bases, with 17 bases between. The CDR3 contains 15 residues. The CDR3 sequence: CASSLTTGLDYGYTF. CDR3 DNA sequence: TGTGCCAGCAGCCTCACGACAGGATTAGACTATGGCTACACCTTC.

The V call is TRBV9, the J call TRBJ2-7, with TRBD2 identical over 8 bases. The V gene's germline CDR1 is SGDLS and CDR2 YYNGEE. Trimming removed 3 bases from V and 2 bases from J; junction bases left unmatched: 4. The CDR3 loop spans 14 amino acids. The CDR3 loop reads CASSASGGAYEQYF. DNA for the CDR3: TGTGCCAGCAGCGCAAGCGGGGGAGCCTACGAGCAGTACTTC.

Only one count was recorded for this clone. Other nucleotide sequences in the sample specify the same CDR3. The CDR3 bases are TGTGCCAGCAGCGCACCGGGACAGGGAGCCACAGATACGCAGTATTTT. Its translation: CASSAPGQGATDTQYF. The V call is TRBV9, the J call TRBJ2-3; TRBD1 matches 9 bases. The J segment lost 2 bases and the V segment lost 3 bases, leaving 7 bases of the junction unmatched. From germline, CDR1 is SGDLS and CDR2 YYNGEE. This CDR3 comprises 16 residues. The whole variable domain, remainder taken from reference TRBV9 and TRBJ2-3, is DSGVTQTPKHLITATGQRVTLRCSPRSGDLSVYWYQQSLDQGLQFLIQYYNGEERAKGNILERFSAQQFPDLHSELNLSSLELGDSALYFCASSAPGQGATDTQYFGPGTRLTVL.

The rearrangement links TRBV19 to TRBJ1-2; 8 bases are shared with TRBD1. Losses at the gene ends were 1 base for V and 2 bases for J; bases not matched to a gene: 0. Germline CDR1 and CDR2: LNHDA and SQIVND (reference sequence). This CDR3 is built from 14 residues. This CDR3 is CASSIGQGNYGYTF. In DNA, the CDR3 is TGTGCCAGTAGTATAGGACAGGGGAACTATGGCTACACCTTC.